This T cell receptor (beta chain) was captured in a study of T-cell memory formation after mild COVID-19. Concerning this clonotype: Its target is not known.

Germline V gives CDR1 SEHNR, CDR2 FQNEAQ (reference sequence). V trimming: 4 bases; J trimming: 7 bases; junction bases outside the gene matches: 7. This CDR3 has 15 amino acids. Study-level results: Balance between CD4 and CD8 was seen in clones contracting day 15 to 85, and a CD4+ lean was seen in later expanders.

TCRdb fed the 5' RACE reads into MiXCR, producing one record per CDR3 protein. The sample lists about 130,000 distinct CDR3 sequences, approximately 25% occurring once. This chain links TRBV7-9 with TRBJ2-1; TRBD2 matches 10 bases. The source is an adult woman who had mild COVID-19 (a few samples of this study predate the infection). Cell type and time point are not known. The specimen sequenced was PBMCs or a T cell subset sorted from them (not recorded which). In nucleotides, the CDR3 is TGTGCCAGCAGCTGGGCTAGCGGGAGTGGTAATGAGCAGTTCTTC. This gives the protein CASSWASGSGNEQFF.